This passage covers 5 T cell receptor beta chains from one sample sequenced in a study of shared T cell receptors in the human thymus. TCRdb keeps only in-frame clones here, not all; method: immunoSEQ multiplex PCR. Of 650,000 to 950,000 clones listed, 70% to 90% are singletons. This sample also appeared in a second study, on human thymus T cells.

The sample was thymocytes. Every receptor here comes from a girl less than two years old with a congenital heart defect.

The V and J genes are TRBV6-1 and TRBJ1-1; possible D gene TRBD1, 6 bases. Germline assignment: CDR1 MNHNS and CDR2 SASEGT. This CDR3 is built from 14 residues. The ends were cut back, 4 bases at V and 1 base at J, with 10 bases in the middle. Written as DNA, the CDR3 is TGTGCCAGCAGTGCCATGGACAGGAACACTGAAGCTTTCTTT. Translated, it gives CASSAMDRNTEAFF.

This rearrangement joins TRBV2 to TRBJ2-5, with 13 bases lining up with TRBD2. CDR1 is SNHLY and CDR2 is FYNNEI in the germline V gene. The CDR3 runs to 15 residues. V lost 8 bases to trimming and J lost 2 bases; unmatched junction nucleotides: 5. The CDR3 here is CASDGTSGEQETQYF. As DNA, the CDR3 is TGTGCCAGCGATGGGACTAGCGGGGAGCAAGAGACCCAGTACTTC.

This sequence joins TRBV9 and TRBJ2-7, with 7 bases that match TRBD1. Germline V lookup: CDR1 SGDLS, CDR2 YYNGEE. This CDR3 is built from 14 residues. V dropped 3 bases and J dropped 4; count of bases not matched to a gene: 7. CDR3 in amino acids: CASSAQGDPYEQYF. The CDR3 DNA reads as TGTGCCAGCAGCGCTCAGGGGGACCCATACGAGCAGTACTTC.

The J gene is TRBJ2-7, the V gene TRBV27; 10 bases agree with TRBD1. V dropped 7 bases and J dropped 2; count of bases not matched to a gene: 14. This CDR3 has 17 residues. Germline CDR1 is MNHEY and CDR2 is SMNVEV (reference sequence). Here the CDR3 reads CASTGTGEIDGTYEQYF. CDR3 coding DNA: TGTGCCAGCACCGGGACAGGGGAAATAGATGGGACCTACGAGCAGTACTTC.

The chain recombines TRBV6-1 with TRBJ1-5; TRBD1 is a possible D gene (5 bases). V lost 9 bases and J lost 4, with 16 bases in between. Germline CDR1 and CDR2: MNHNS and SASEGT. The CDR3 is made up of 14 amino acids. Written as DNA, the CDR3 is TGTGCCAGTGACCCAGGGTTAGAAAATCAGCCCCAGCATTTT. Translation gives CASDPGLENQPQHF.